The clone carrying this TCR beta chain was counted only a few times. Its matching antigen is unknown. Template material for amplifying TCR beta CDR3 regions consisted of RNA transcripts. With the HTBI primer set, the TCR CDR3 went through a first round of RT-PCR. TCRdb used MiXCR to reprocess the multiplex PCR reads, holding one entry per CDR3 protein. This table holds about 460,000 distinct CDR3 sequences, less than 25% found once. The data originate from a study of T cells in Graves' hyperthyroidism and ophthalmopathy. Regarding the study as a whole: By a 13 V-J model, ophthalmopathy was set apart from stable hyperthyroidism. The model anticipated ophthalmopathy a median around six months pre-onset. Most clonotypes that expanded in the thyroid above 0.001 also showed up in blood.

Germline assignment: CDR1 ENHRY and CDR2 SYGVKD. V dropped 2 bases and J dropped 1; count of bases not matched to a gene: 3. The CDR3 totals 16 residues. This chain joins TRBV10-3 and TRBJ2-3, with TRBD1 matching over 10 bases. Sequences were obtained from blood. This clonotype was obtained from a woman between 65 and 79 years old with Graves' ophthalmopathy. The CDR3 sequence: CAISETGTGGTDTQYF. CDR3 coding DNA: TGTGCCATCAGTGAGACCGGGACAGGGGGCACAGATACGCAGTATTTT.